One sample yielded the 15 T cell receptor beta chains listed below, sequenced in a study of molecular identifiers for immune sequencing clone quantification. TCRdb re-called the PCR reads with MiXCR, one entry per CDR3 protein. The table includes 600,000 to 650,000 distinct CDR3 sequences, just under 20% detected once. Input material: naive CD8+ T cells from blood, with Jurkat cell RNA spiked in. Subset in this sample: FACS-sorted CD8+CD4-CCR7+CD45RA+ naive T cells. These receptor sequences come from a human donor in good health. Some libraries in this study had Jurkat cell RNA spiked in.

As regards this clonotype: A much larger clone sits a single nucleotide away, making a read error possible. The CDR3 loop is CASNPGTGKADTQYF. CDR3 bases: TGTGCCAGCAACCCCGGGACAGGGAAGGCAGATACGCAGTATTTT. This chain uses TRBV6-6 with TRBJ2-3; TRBD1 aligns across 9 bases. This CDR3 has 15 amino acids. J gave up 4 bases and V 7 bases, and 9 bases lay outside the gene matches. From germline, CDR1 is MNHNY and CDR2 SVGAGI (reference sequence).

Only one count was recorded for this clonotype. A much larger clone sits a single nucleotide away, making a read error possible. No conserved phenylalanine or tryptophan ends this CDR3, so it is likely a read error. The chain joins TRBV5-1 to TRBJ2-3; D ambiguous. Germline V lookup: CDR1 SGHRS, CDR2 YFSETQ. Trimming pared 0 bases from V and 6 bases from J, leaving 17 bases between. This CDR3 is 16 amino acids long. Here the CDR3 reads CASSLVGGPLADTQYS. The CDR3 DNA follows: TGCGCCAGCAGCTTGGTGGGCGGTCCGTTGGCGGATACGCAGTATTCT.

Concerning this clonotype: A read error may produce the germline difference seen at one junction end. This sequence joins TRBV6-2 or TRBV6-3 and TRBJ2-7; D possibly corresponds to TRBD2 (6 bases). Germline CDR1 reads MNHEY; CDR2 reads SVGEGT. This CDR3 comprises 13 residues. For the CDR3, the DNA is TGTGCCAGCAGCCCCCCCCCCCTGGGAGGCTTTCACTTC. Encoded protein: CASSPPPLGGFHF.

This clonotype was seen many times. The rearrangement uses TRBV7-9 and TRBJ1-4; tentative D call: TRBD1 (6 bases). The CDR3 totals 14 residues. Germline V gene lookup returns CDR1 SEHNR and CDR2 FQNEAQ (reference sequence). Trimming removed 4 bases at V and 3 bases at J, with 9 bases between. The CDR3 protein is CASSSGEPNEKLFF. The CDR3 DNA reads as TGTGCCAGCAGCTCAGGGGAACCTAATGAAAAACTGTTTTTT.

In its sample, this clonotype was seen a few times. The V and J genes are TRBV20-1 and TRBJ2-1; tentatively, D is TRBD2 (6 bases). V lost 0 bases, J lost 6 bases, and 9 bases lay in between. This CDR3 has 13 amino acids. Germline V CDR1 and CDR2: DFQATT, SNEGSKA (reference sequence). CDR3 sequence (DNA): TGCAGTGCTAGAGATAGGAGGGGCAATGAGCAGTTCTTC. Translating it yields CSARDRRGNEQFF.

Of note for this clonotype: A much more abundant neighbour one base away suggests this may be a read error. J is TRBJ1-5 and V is TRBV30; no definite D call. Germline V gene lookup returns CDR1 GTSNPN and CDR2 SVGIG (reference sequence). CDR3 size: 16 residues. CDR3 DNA sequence: TGTGCCTGGAGACGAAGATGGACCCTTAGCAGTCAGCCCCAGCATTTT. As protein: CAWRRRWTLSSQPQHF.

This clonotype has a count of ten or more. The V call is TRBV13, the J call TRBJ2-3, with 7 bases identical to TRBD2. Germline CDR1 is PRHDT and CDR2 is FYEKMQ (reference sequence). V dropped 5 bases and J dropped 2; count of bases not matched to a gene: 13. This CDR3 has 17 amino acids. The CDR3 protein is CASSGRAGRPPTDTQYF. The CDR3 coding sequence is TGTGCCAGCAGCGGACGAGCGGGGCGGCCTCCCACAGATACGCAGTATTTT.

There are many counts of this clonotype. The chain carries TRBV12-3 or TRBV12-4 and TRBJ2-3; D gene unclear. The CDR3 has 14 residues. V shed 3 bases and J shed 0 bases, with 7 bases lying between them. The CDR3 loop is CASSFVVSTDTQYF. CDR3 nucleotides: TGTGCCAGCAGTTTTGTGGTTAGCACAGATACGCAGTATTTT.

This clonotype was detected a few times. The chain couples TRBV6-2 or TRBV6-3 to TRBJ2-5; 11 nucleotides align to TRBD1. In germline, CDR1 is MNHEY, CDR2 SVGEGT. This CDR3 has 14 amino acids. V dropped 10 bases and J dropped 5; count of bases not matched to a gene: 9. CDR3 DNA sequence: TGTGCCATCGGACAGGGGGCCCGGTCCGAGACCCAGTACTTC. This encodes CAIGQGARSETQYF.

This clonotype was seen many times. This chain uses TRBV7-2 with TRBJ1-1; 9 bases fit TRBD1. V dropped 5 bases and J dropped 6; count of bases not matched to a gene: 10. This CDR3 has 15 amino acids. CDR1 is SGHTA, CDR2 FQGNSA, per germline. DNA of the CDR3: TGTGCCAGCAGCGTAATTACAGGGGGCAGCGCTGAAGCTTTCTTT. Translated, it gives CASSVITGGSAEAFF.

This clonotype was counted at least ten times. The rearrangement uses TRBV4-3 and TRBJ2-3; tentatively, D is TRBD1 (5 bases). Between the trimmed V and J ends, which lost 0 bases and 2 bases, there was a span of 12 bases. Germline V gene lookup returns CDR1 LGHNA and CDR2 YSLEER. This CDR3 is built from 16 residues. CDR3 region: CASSQDGASNTDTQYF. CDR3 nucleotides: TGCGCCAGCAGCCAAGATGGGGCATCCAACACAGATACGCAGTATTTT.

J is TRBJ2-7 and V is TRBV4-3; TRBD1 might be the D (5 bases). V lost 0 bases and J 0 bases, leaving 12 bases between the germline ends. Germline CDR1 is LGHNA and CDR2 is YSLEER. The CDR3 extends over 16 amino acids. CDR3 sequence: CASSQERTHSSYEQYF. The CDR3 DNA is TGCGCCAGCAGCCAAGAAAGGACACATAGCTCCTACGAGCAGTACTTC.

This clonotype has only a few counts. Here the CDR3 DNA reads TGTGCCAGCAGCAACGCCAGGACAGGGGACAATGAGCAGTTCTTC. As protein: CASSNARTGDNEQFF. The chain employs TRBV11-3 and TRBJ2-1; TRBD1 agrees at 9 bases. Germline V gene lookup returns CDR1 SGHNT and CDR2 YENEEA. V shed 5 bases and J 5 bases; nucleotides not matched to a gene: 7. The CDR3 length is 15 residues.

This clonotype occurred many times. The chain uses TRBV7-9 and TRBJ1-1; weak D call: TRBD1 (5 bases). The germline gives CDR1 SEHNR, CDR2 FQNEAQ (reference sequence). V lost 5 bases and J 0 bases, leaving 10 bases between the germline ends. There are 14 residues in the CDR3. As DNA, the CDR3 is TGTGCCAGCAGCCCCCCGGGACTGAACACTGAAGCTTTCTTT. Translation: CASSPPGLNTEAFF. Supplemented by reference TRBV7-9 and TRBJ1-1, the full variable domain reads DTGVSQNPRHKITKRGQNVTFRCDPISEHNRLYWYRQTLGQGPEFLTYFQNEAQLEKSRLLSDRFSAERPKGSFSTLEIQRTEQGDSAMYLCASSPPGLNTEAFFGQGTRLTVV.

Comments on this clonotype: An end of the junction does not agree with germline; a read error may underlie this. The chain employs TRBV6-1 and TRBJ2-7; D is undetermined. Germline V CDR1 and CDR2: MNHNS, SASEGT. The length of the CDR3 is 11 residues. CDR3 amino acids: CASLFSSEQYF. DNA of the CDR3: TGTGCCAGCCTATTCTCCTCCGAGCAGTACTTC.